The T cell receptor (beta chain) described here comes from a study of cytomegalovirus exposure and HLA in healthy donors. Findings and limits, study-wide: More clonal expansion characterized HLA-associated TCR beta chains than equally common others in a later analysis. Most TCR sequences were uncommon, yet certain public TCRs appeared in many donors.

PCR involved 60 Vbeta and 13 Jbeta primers. Produced via immunoSEQ multiplex PCR; TCRdb's table is partial and in-frame only. The table lists around 120,000 clones. A remark on this clone: The antigen is not known.

The CDR3 extends over 15 amino acids. The germline V gene encodes CDR1 MGHRA and CDR2 YSYEKL. Trimming cost V 5 bases and J 3 bases, with 13 bases left between them. Each donor was nominally healthy when sampled (though unrecorded immune exposures were likely). This TCR derives from a man aged 50 to 59 in good health and CMV-seronegative. Material for sequencing was PBMCs. This chain joins TRBV4-1 and TRBJ1-4, with TRBD1 as a possible D gene (5 bases). CDR3 residues: CASSVTGLANEKLFF. The CDR3 nucleotides read TGCGCCAGCAGCGTAACAGGCCTCGCTAATGAAAAACTGTTTTTT.